This TCR beta chain derives from a study of monozygotic twins with inflammatory bowel disease. Study results and limitations: Patient repertoires may carry noise from differing immunosuppressive treatments.

As to this clonotype: Its antigen is unidentified.

Nested amplification of TCRalpha and TCRbeta cDNA involved two PCRs of roughly 16 and 10 cycles. Following a re-call of the 5' RACE reads, TCRdb has one entry per CDR3 protein and lacks DNA. The sample holds approximately 400,000 distinct CDR3 sequences. This CDR3 is 13 amino acids long. CDR1 MRHNA and CDR2 SNTAGT come from the germline V gene. The chain is built from TRBV6-4 and TRBJ1-1. The sample taken for sequencing was blood. The TCR sequence derives from a human donor with ulcerative colitis or Crohn's disease, or a healthy co-twin of an affected twin (not recorded which). CDR3 residues: CASSLEVETEAFF.